What follows describes a single T cell receptor (beta chain). This CDR3 has 14 amino acids. Germline CDR1 is LNHNV and CDR2 is YYDKDF (reference sequence). This sample is drawn from a study of CD8+CD57+ T cells in acquired aplastic anemia. Genomic DNA was employed as the template in profiling TCR beta VDJ and CDR3. MiXCR, run by TCRdb on the reads, gives a single entry per CDR3 protein. The profile shows fewer than 300,000 distinct CDR3 sequences, roughly 82% of them singletons. Whoever was chosen for sequencing had shown CD8+CD57+ cell expansion by flow cytometry. What was sequenced was sorted CD4+, CD8+, or CD8+CD57+ T cells (not recorded which) from PBMCs. This sequence was found in a human donor with aplastic anemia. V is TRBV15 and J is TRBJ2-1, with D possibly being TRBD2 (5 bases). The closer fit of TRBJ2-7 to the DNA end suggests the J call may be wrong. In DNA form, the CDR3 reads TGTGCCACCAGCGGAGGAAGCGGTCAAGAGACGCAGTACTTC. Its protein product is CATSGGSGQETQYF.